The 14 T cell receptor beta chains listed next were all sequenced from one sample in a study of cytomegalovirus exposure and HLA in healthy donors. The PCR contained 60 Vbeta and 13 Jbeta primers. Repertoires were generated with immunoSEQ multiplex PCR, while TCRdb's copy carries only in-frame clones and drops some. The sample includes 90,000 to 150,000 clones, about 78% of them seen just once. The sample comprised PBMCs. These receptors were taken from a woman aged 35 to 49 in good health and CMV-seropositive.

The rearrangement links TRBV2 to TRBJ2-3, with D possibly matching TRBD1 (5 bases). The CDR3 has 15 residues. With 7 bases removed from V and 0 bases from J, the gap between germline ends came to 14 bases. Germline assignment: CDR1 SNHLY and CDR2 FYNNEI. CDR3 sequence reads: CASKGALGSTDTQYF. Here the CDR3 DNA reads TGTGCCAGCAAAGGGGCTCTCGGGAGCACAGATACGCAGTATTTT.

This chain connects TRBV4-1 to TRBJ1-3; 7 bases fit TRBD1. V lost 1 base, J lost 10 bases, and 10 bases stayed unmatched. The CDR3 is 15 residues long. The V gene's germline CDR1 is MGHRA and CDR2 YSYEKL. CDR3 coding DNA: TGCGCCAGCAGCCAAGGAAGGGGGCCAGGAACGACCATATATTTT. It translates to CASSQGRGPGTTIYF.

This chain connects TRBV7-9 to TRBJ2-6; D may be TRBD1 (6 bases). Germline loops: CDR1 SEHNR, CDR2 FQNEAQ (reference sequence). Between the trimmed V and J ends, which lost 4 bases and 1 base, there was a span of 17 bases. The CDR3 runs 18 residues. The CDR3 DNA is TGTGCCAGCAGCTCCCGGGACAAAAACCCATCTGGGGCCAACGTCCTGACTTTC. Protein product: CASSSRDKNPSGANVLTF.

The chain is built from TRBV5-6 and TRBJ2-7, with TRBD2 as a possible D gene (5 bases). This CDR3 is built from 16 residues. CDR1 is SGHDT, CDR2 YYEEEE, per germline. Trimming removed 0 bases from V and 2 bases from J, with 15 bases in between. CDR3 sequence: CASSLGEKRFTYEQYF. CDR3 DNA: TGTGCCAGCAGCTTGGGGGAGAAGAGGTTTACCTACGAGCAGTACTTC.

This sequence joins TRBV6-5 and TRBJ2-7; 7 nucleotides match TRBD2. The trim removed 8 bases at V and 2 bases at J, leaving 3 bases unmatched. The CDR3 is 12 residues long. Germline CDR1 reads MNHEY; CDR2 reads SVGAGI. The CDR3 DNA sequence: TGTGCCAGCGTGGGGGGGGCCTACGAGCAGTACTTC. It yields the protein CASVGGAYEQYF.

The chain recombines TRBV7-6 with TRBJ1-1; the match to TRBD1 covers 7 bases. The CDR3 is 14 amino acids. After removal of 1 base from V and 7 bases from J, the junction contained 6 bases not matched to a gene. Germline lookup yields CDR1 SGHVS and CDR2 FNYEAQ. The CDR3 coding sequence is TGTGCCAGCAGCTTAGTCGACAGGGAGATTGAAGCTTTCTTT. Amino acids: CASSLVDREIEAFF. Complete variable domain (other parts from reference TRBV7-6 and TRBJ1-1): GAGVSQSPRYKVTKRGQDVALRCDPISGHVSLYWYRQALGQGPEFLTYFNYEAQQDKSGLPNDRFSAERPEGSISTLTIQRTEQRDSAMYRCASSLVDREIEAFFGQGTRLTVV.

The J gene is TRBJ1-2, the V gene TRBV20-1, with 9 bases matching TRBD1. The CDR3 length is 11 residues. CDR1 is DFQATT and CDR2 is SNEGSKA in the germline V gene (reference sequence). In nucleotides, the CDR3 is TGCAGGCCCGGGACAGGGAATGGCTACACCTTC. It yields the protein CRPGTGNGYTF.

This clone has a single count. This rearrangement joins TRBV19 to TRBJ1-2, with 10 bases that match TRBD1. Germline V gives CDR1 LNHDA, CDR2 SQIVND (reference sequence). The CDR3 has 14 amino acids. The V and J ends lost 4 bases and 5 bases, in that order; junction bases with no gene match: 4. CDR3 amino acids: CASSTGQGVYGYTF. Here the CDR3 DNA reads TGTGCCAGTAGTACCGGACAGGGGGTTTATGGCTACACCTTC.

CDR3 in DNA: TGCGCCAGCAGCCGTATGATCGAGTCTCATCAGCCCCAGCATTTT. It codes for CASSRMIESHQPQHF. The chain has TRBV4-1 and TRBJ1-5; D call uncertain. The CDR3 extends over 15 amino acids. CDR1 is MGHRA, CDR2 YSYEKL, per germline. Between the trimmed V and J ends, which lost 4 bases and 5 bases, there was a span of 15 bases.

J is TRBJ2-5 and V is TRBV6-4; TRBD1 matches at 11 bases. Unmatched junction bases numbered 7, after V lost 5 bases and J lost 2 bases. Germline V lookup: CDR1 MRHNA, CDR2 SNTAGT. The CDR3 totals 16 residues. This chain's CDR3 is CASSYRDRGGQETQYF. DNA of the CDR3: TGTGCCAGCAGTTACCGGGACAGGGGGGGACAAGAGACCCAGTACTTC.

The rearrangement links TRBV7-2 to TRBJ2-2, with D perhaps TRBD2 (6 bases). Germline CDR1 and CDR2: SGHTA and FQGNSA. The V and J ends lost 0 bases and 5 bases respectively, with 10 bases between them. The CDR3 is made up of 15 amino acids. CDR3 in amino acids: CASSLARGLTGELFF. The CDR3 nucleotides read TGTGCCAGCAGCTTAGCCCGGGGGTTAACCGGGGAGCTGTTTTTT.

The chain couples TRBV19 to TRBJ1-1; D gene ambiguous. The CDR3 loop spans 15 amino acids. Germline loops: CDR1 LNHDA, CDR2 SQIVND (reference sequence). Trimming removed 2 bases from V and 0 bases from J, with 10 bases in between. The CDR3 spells CASSISGQVNTEAFF. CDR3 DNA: TGTGCCAGTAGTATATCTGGGCAGGTGAACACTGAAGCTTTCTTT.

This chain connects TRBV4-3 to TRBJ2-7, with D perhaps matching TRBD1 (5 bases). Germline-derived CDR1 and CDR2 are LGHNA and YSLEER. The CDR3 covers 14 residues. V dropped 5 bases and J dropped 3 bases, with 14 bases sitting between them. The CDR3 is CASSAHRLSYEQYF. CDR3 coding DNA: TGCGCCAGCAGCGCGCACAGGTTGAGCTACGAGCAGTACTTC.

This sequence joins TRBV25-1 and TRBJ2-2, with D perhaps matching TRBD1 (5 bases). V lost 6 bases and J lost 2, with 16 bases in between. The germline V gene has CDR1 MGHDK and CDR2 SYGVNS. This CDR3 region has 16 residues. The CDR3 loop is CASSTGDSPNTGELFF. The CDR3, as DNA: TGTGCCAGCAGCACGGGTGACAGCCCAAACACCGGGGAGCTGTTTTTT.